This TCR beta chain originates from a study of cytomegalovirus exposure and HLA in healthy donors. General study points: In vitro checks showed that three CMV-associated chains really do target CMV antigens.

Note on this clone: Its specificity is not known.

V was trimmed by 6 bases and J by 3 bases, leaving 18 bases between them. Germline loops: CDR1 MNHEY, CDR2 SVGAGI. This CDR3 has 15 amino acids. With 60 Vbeta and 13 Jbeta primers, the PCR was carried out. Sequencing used immunoSEQ multiplex PCR; TCRdb keeps in-frame clones, though not all of them. The sample includes approximately 210,000 clones, roughly four fifths of them seen just once. Source material: PBMCs. The chain has TRBV6-5 and TRBJ2-7; D is uncertain. This sequence originates from a young man in good health and CMV-seronegative. The CDR3 sequence is CASSAVGIVGYEQYF. DNA for the CDR3: TGTGCCAGCAGCGCGGTTGGTATCGTAGGCTACGAGCAGTACTTC.